This TCR beta chain was captured in a study of shared clonotypes between healthy human individuals. Study-wide results and caveats: Collection of samples was limited to blood; tissue repertoires likely differ.

A word on this clone: The target antigen is unknown.

Libraries were prepared by immunoSEQ multiplex PCR; TCRdb keeps only in-frame clonotypes and omits some of them. Among about 480,000 clones listed, about 75% were seen once. Material for sequencing was PBMCs. This clonotype originated in a woman in her 40s in good health. Some clones in this sample may be carry-over from other donors' samples.

The CDR3 sequence: CASSQHTGETVGGYTF. In DNA, the CDR3 is TGCGCCAGCAGCCAACATACAGGGGAGACCGTCGGTGGCTACACCTTC. The chain has TRBV4-1 and TRBJ1-2, with TRBD1 identical over 7 bases. J gave up 7 bases and V 2 bases, and 13 bases lay outside the gene matches. Germline-derived CDR1 and CDR2 are MGHRA and YSYEKL. The CDR3 has 16 residues.